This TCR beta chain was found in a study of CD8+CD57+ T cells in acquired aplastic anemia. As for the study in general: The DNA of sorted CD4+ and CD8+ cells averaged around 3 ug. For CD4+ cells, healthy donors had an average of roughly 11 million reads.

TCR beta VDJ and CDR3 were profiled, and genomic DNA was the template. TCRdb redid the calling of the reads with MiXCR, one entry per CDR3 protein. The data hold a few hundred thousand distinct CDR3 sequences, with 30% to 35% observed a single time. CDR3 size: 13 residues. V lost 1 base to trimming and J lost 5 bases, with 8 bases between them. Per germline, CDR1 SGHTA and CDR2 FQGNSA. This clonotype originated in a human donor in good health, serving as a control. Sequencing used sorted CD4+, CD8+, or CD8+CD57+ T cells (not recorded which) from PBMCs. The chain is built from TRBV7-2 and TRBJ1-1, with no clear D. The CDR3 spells CASSLEVGTEAFF. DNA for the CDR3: TGTGCCAGCAGCTTAGAGGTGGGGACTGAAGCTTTCTTT.